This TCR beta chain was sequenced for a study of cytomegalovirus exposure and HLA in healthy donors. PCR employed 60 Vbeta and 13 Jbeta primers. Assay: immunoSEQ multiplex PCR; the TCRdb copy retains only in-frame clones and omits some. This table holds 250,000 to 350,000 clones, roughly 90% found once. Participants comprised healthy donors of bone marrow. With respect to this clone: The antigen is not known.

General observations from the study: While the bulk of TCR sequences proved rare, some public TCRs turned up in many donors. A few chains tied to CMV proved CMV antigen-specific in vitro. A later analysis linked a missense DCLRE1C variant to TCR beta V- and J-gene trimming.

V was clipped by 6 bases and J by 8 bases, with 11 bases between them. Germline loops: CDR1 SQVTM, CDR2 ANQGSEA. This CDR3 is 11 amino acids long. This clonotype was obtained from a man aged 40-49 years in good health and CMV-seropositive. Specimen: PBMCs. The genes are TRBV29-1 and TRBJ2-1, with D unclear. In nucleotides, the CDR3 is TGCAGCGTGGGCCTATGGGATGAGCAGTTCTTC. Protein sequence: CSVGLWDEQFF.